These T cell receptor beta chains were read from a single sample in a study of shared clonotypes between healthy human individuals. Some clones are missing from TCRdb's copy, which holds only in-frame ones; the method was immunoSEQ multiplex PCR. The table shows 150,000 to 200,000 clones, with approximately 95% occurring only once. Sequenced input: naive CD4+ T cells sorted from blood. The receptors shown here come from a woman in her 30s in good health. Both conserved end residues are part of each CDR3. Each record gives: clone size, V gene, D gene, J gene, CDR3 DNA, CDR3 protein. A D gene is named only where the DNA matches it firmly. Clone size appears in some rows only: once, few, many, or a class for an expanded clone.

clone_size: once; v_call: TRBV15; d_call: .; j_call: TRBJ2-1; cdr3_nt: TGTGCCACCAGCAGAGGACAGCCATCCTACAATGAGCAGTTCTTC; cdr3_aa: CATSRGQPSYNEQFF
clone_size: .; v_call: TRBV5-8; d_call: TRBD2; j_call: TRBJ2-2; cdr3_nt: TGTGCCAGCAGCTTGAGTATATCTAGCGGGAGTAACACCGGGGAGCTGTTTTTT; cdr3_aa: CASSLSISSGSNTGELFF
clone_size: .; v_call: TRBV19; d_call: .; j_call: TRBJ2-1; cdr3_nt: TGTGCCAGTAGTATAGAGGGCGGTGTAAGGGGCAATGAGCAGTTCTTC; cdr3_aa: CASSIEGGVRGNEQFF
clone_size: .; v_call: TRBV18; d_call: TRBD1; j_call: TRBJ1-2; cdr3_nt: TGTGCCAGCTCACCCCCGGGACAGCCATACTATGGCTACACCTTC; cdr3_aa: CASSPPGQPYYGYTF
clone_size: .; v_call: TRBV5-1; d_call: .; j_call: TRBJ1-5; cdr3_nt: TGCGCCAGCAGCTTGGAAGGGGCCAGCCCCGGCAATCAGCCCCAGCATTTT; cdr3_aa: CASSLEGASPGNQPQHF
clone_size: .; v_call: TRBV2; d_call: TRBD2; j_call: TRBJ2-3; cdr3_nt: TGTGCCAGCAGCAAAGTAGCGGGCCTCACAGATACGCAGTATTTT; cdr3_aa: CASSKVAGLTDTQYF
clone_size: .; v_call: TRBV6-1; d_call: TRBD1; j_call: TRBJ1-5; cdr3_nt: TGTGCCAGCAGTGAGGGACAGGGTTCACCCCAGCCCCAGCATTTT; cdr3_aa: CASSEGQGSPQPQHF
clone_size: .; v_call: TRBV28; d_call: TRBD1; j_call: TRBJ2-7; cdr3_nt: TGTGCCAGCAGTCCGGGACAGGCGAGGAATTACGAGCAGTACTTC; cdr3_aa: CASSPGQARNYEQYF
clone_size: .; v_call: TRBV29-1; d_call: TRBD1; j_call: TRBJ2-1; cdr3_nt: TGCAGCTCCGCAACAGGGGGCCAAAGCTCCTACAATGAGCAGTTCTTC; cdr3_aa: CSSATGGQSSYNEQFF
clone_size: .; v_call: TRBV4-1; d_call: .; j_call: TRBJ2-7; cdr3_nt: TGCGCCAGCAGCCAAGATCCGAGGGACCCCTACGAGCAGTACTTC; cdr3_aa: CASSQDPRDPYEQYF
clone_size: .; v_call: TRBV18; d_call: .; j_call: TRBJ2-7; cdr3_nt: TGTGCCAGCTCACCATCTGGCACCCACAGGAACGAGCAGTACTTC; cdr3_aa: CASSPSGTHRNEQYF
clone_size: .; v_call: TRBV21-1; d_call: .; j_call: TRBJ2-5; cdr3_nt: TGTGCCAGCAGCAACGGGACAGGGGAACGAGAGACCCAGTACTTC; cdr3_aa: CASSNGTGERETQYF
clone_size: .; v_call: TRBV28; d_call: .; j_call: TRBJ1-2; cdr3_nt: TGTGCCAGCAGCCCCTTTACAGGGTTTGGCTACACCTTC; cdr3_aa: CASSPFTGFGYTF
clone_size: .; v_call: TRBV27; d_call: .; j_call: TRBJ2-7; cdr3_nt: TGTGCCAGCAGAGGAGTCGGGCAAAGCTACGAGCAGTACTTC; cdr3_aa: CASRGVGQSYEQYF
clone_size: .; v_call: TRBV6-4; d_call: .; j_call: TRBJ2-3; cdr3_nt: TGTGCCAGCAGTCAAGGGGTGGCAGATACGCAGTATTTT; cdr3_aa: CASSQGVADTQYF
clone_size: .; v_call: TRBV21-1; d_call: .; j_call: TRBJ2-7; cdr3_nt: TGTGCCAGCAGCAAAGGTCGGACAGCAGTCGAGCAGTACTTC; cdr3_aa: CASSKGRTAVEQYF
clone_size: .; v_call: TRBV18; d_call: .; j_call: TRBJ2-7; cdr3_nt: TGTGCCAGCTCACCCCGCCAGGGAAACTACGAGCAGTACTTC; cdr3_aa: CASSPRQGNYEQYF
clone_size: .; v_call: TRBV28; d_call: .; j_call: TRBJ2-3; cdr3_nt: TGTGCCAGCAGCCTTAAAGCTGTGGTTACAGATACGCAGTATTTT; cdr3_aa: CASSLKAVVTDTQYF
clone_size: .; v_call: TRBV6-1; d_call: .; j_call: TRBJ1-2; cdr3_nt: TGTGCCAGCAGTGAGGAGTCGGGTTCCGAGGGAGGCTACACCTTC; cdr3_aa: CASSEESGSEGGYTF
clone_size: .; v_call: TRBV6-1; d_call: .; j_call: TRBJ2-7; cdr3_nt: TGTGCCAGCAGTGTTGGTTCAGGGATCGAGCAGTACTTC; cdr3_aa: CASSVGSGIEQYF
clone_size: .; v_call: TRBV28; d_call: TRBD2; j_call: TRBJ2-7; cdr3_nt: TGTGCCAGCAGTTTAACTAGCGGAGTCTACGAGCAGTACTTC; cdr3_aa: CASSLTSGVYEQYF
clone_size: .; v_call: TRBV2; d_call: .; j_call: TRBJ1-5; cdr3_nt: TGTGCCAGCAGTGAGAGGGGCTACAATCAGCCCCAGCATTTT; cdr3_aa: CASSERGYNQPQHF
clone_size: .; v_call: TRBV9; d_call: .; j_call: TRBJ2-2; cdr3_nt: TGTGCCAGCAGCGTAGGGGCTAGCGACACCGGGGAGCTGTTTTTT; cdr3_aa: CASSVGASDTGELFF
clone_size: .; v_call: TRBV10-3; d_call: TRBD1; j_call: TRBJ2-3; cdr3_nt: TGTGCCATCAGTGGGACAGGGGGTGGCACAGATACGCAGTATTTT; cdr3_aa: CAISGTGGGTDTQYF
clone_size: .; v_call: TRBV7-3; d_call: .; j_call: TRBJ1-4; cdr3_nt: TGTGCCAGCAGCCTCGATGAAAAACTGTTTTTT; cdr3_aa: CASSLDEKLFF
clone_size: .; v_call: TRBV27; d_call: .; j_call: TRBJ2-1; cdr3_nt: TGTGCCAGCAGAGACGAACTCGATGAGCAGTTCTTC; cdr3_aa: CASRDELDEQFF
clone_size: .; v_call: TRBV5-1; d_call: .; j_call: TRBJ1-1; cdr3_nt: TGCGCCAGCAGCCCGGGGTATTGGAAAGGGATGAACACTGAAGCTTTCTTT; cdr3_aa: CASSPGYWKGMNTEAFF
clone_size: .; v_call: TRBV15; d_call: .; j_call: TRBJ2-4; cdr3_nt: TGTGCCACCTCTTTTAGGGGGACGGACATTCAGTACTTC; cdr3_aa: CATSFRGTDIQYF
clone_size: .; v_call: TRBV5-1; d_call: .; j_call: TRBJ1-1; cdr3_nt: TGCGCCAGCGGGCAGGGAGGAGGCAACACTGAAGCTTTCTTT; cdr3_aa: CASGQGGGNTEAFF
clone_size: .; v_call: TRBV11-2; d_call: .; j_call: TRBJ2-5; cdr3_nt: TGTGCCAGCAGCTTAGATCCGGACCGTCGGGAGACCCAGTACTTC; cdr3_aa: CASSLDPDRRETQYF
clone_size: .; v_call: TRBV7-9; d_call: .; j_call: TRBJ1-1; cdr3_nt: TGTGCCAGCAGCTTAGCGCGCCAGGGGAGAACTGAAGCTTTCTTT; cdr3_aa: CASSLARQGRTEAFF
clone_size: .; v_call: TRBV6-6; d_call: .; j_call: TRBJ2-2; cdr3_nt: TGTGCCAGCAGGTTGACAGAAGTCACCGGGGAGCTGTTTTTT; cdr3_aa: CASRLTEVTGELFF
clone_size: .; v_call: TRBV15; d_call: .; j_call: TRBJ1-3; cdr3_nt: TGTGCCACCAGCAGAGACATAGGGGCAGGAAACACCATATATTTT; cdr3_aa: CATSRDIGAGNTIYF
clone_size: .; v_call: TRBV5-4; d_call: .; j_call: TRBJ1-1; cdr3_nt: TGTGCCAGCAGCTCGGGACCGACAGACATGAGCACTGAAGCTTTCTTT; cdr3_aa: CASSSGPTDMSTEAFF
clone_size: .; v_call: TRBV30; d_call: .; j_call: TRBJ1-5; cdr3_nt: TGTGCCTGGAGTGGGGGGGGACAGCCCCAGCATTTT; cdr3_aa: CAWSGGGQPQHF
clone_size: .; v_call: TRBV27; d_call: .; j_call: TRBJ2-1; cdr3_nt: TGTGCCAGCAGTTCGAAGCGGAGCTCCTACAATGAGCAGTTCTTC; cdr3_aa: CASSSKRSSYNEQFF
clone_size: few; v_call: TRBV6-5; d_call: .; j_call: TRBJ2-7; cdr3_nt: TGTGCCAGCAGTTACTCCGGGCGGGGCTCCTACGAGCAGTACTTC; cdr3_aa: CASSYSGRGSYEQYF
clone_size: .; v_call: TRBV6-4; d_call: .; j_call: TRBJ2-1; cdr3_nt: TGTGCCAGCAGTGACTCTTGGCAGAAATCCTACAATGAGCAGTTCTTC; cdr3_aa: CASSDSWQKSYNEQFF
clone_size: .; v_call: TRBV5-4; d_call: .; j_call: TRBJ1-2; cdr3_nt: TGTGCCAGCAGCTTGGAGGTTCGTCGGCACTATGGCTACACCTTC; cdr3_aa: CASSLEVRRHYGYTF
clone_size: .; v_call: TRBV5-1; d_call: TRBD1; j_call: TRBJ2-3; cdr3_nt: TGCGCCAGCAGCTTGGCCCGGACAGGGGGCGCAGATACGCAGTATTTT; cdr3_aa: CASSLARTGGADTQYF
clone_size: .; v_call: TRBV2; d_call: .; j_call: TRBJ2-7; cdr3_nt: TGTGCCAGTGATTTGATGGGCGGGACCTACGAGCAGTACTTC; cdr3_aa: CASDLMGGTYEQYF
clone_size: .; v_call: TRBV10-3; d_call: .; j_call: TRBJ2-3; cdr3_nt: TGTGCCATCAGTGAGCGGGAACACACAGATACGCAGTATTTT; cdr3_aa: CAISEREHTDTQYF
clone_size: .; v_call: TRBV5-8; d_call: TRBD1; j_call: TRBJ2-2; cdr3_nt: TGTGCCAGCAGCTCCGGGACAGGGGGCGACCTAATCGGGGAGCTGTTTTTT; cdr3_aa: CASSSGTGGDLIGELFF
clone_size: .; v_call: TRBV7-2; d_call: .; j_call: TRBJ1-2; cdr3_nt: TGTGCCAGCAGCTTAGCCACAGGATCTAACTATGGCTACACCTTC; cdr3_aa: CASSLATGSNYGYTF
clone_size: .; v_call: TRBV4-1; d_call: TRBD2; j_call: TRBJ2-4; cdr3_nt: TGCGCCAGCAGAGCGGGACTAGCGGTCAAAAACATTCAGTACTTC; cdr3_aa: CASRAGLAVKNIQYF
clone_size: .; v_call: TRBV7-9; d_call: .; j_call: TRBJ2-5; cdr3_nt: TGTGCCAGCAGCTCACAGGGAGGGGAGACCCAGTACTTC; cdr3_aa: CASSSQGGETQYF
clone_size: .; v_call: TRBV18; d_call: TRBD1; j_call: TRBJ1-2; cdr3_nt: TGTGCCAGCTCACCAGAGACAGGGGGCATTGTCTATGGCTACACCTTC; cdr3_aa: CASSPETGGIVYGYTF
clone_size: .; v_call: TRBV27; d_call: TRBD1; j_call: TRBJ1-1; cdr3_nt: TGTGCCAGCAGTGCAGGACAGGGGGCGTTTACTGAAGCTTTCTTT; cdr3_aa: CASSAGQGAFTEAFF
clone_size: .; v_call: TRBV10-3; d_call: .; j_call: TRBJ1-1; cdr3_nt: TGTGCCATCAGTGAGTCTCGGGCCCTGGGGACTGAAGCTTTCTTT; cdr3_aa: CAISESRALGTEAFF
clone_size: .; v_call: TRBV28; d_call: TRBD1; j_call: TRBJ2-7; cdr3_nt: TGTGCCAGCAGTGACCGACAGGGCGAGCAGTACTTC; cdr3_aa: CASSDRQGEQYF
clone_size: .; v_call: TRBV28; d_call: .; j_call: TRBJ1-2; cdr3_nt: TGTGCCAGCAGTTCGATAAACTATGGCTACACCTTC; cdr3_aa: CASSSINYGYTF
clone_size: .; v_call: TRBV6-4; d_call: .; j_call: TRBJ2-7; cdr3_nt: TGTGCCAGCAGTGTTCATGGGCAGGCCTACGAGCAGTACTTC; cdr3_aa: CASSVHGQAYEQYF